This TCR beta chain was captured by sequencing in a study of early T cells in non-severe SARS-CoV-2 infection. TCRdb fed the 5' RACE reads into MiXCR, producing one record per CDR3 protein. The sample carries more than 60,000 distinct CDR3 sequences, less than 15% recorded once. The CDR3 has 16 residues. Germline CDR1 is SGHVS and CDR2 is FNYEAQ. V lost 1 base to trimming and J lost 0 bases, with 9 bases between them. The sequenced material came from whole blood. This sequence was found in an adult who was a healthcare worker with PCR-confirmed SARS-CoV-2 infection or an uninfected control (not recorded which). The chain carries TRBV7-6 and TRBJ2-2; TRBD1 might be the D (5 bases). CDR3 sequence reads: CASSLGFRANTGELFF. As DNA, the CDR3 is TGTGCCAGCAGCTTAGGTTTCAGGGCGAACACCGGGGAGCTGTTTTTT.